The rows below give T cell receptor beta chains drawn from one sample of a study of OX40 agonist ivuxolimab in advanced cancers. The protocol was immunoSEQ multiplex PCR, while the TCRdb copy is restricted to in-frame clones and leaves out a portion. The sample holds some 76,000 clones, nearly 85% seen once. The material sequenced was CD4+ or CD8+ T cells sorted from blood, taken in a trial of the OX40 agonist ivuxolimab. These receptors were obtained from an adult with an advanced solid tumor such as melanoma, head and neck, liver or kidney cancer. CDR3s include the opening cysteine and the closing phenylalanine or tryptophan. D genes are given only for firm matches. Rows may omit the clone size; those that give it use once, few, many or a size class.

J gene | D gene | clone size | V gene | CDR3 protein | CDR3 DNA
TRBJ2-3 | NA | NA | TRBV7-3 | CASSFGGSGTDTQYF | TGTGCCAGCAGCTTCGGAGGGAGTGGCACAGATACGCAGTATTTT
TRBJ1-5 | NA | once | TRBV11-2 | CASSSRGQSNQPQHF | TGTGCCAGCAGCTCGCGGGGTCAGAGCAATCAGCCCCAGCATTTT
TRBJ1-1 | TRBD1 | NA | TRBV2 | CASSVGGQRNTEAFF | TGTGCCAGCAGTGTGGGGGGACAGAGGAACACTGAAGCTTTCTTT
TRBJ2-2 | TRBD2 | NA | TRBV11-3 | CASSPRVLAGGGTGELFF | TGTGCCAGCAGCCCGAGGGTACTAGCGGGAGGAGGCACCGGGGAGCTGTTTTTT
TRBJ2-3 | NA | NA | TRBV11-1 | CASSLELDTQYF | TGTGCCAGCAGCTTAGAGCTAGATACGCAGTATTTT
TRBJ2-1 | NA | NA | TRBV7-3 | CASSLYIQGFNEQFF | TGTGCCAGCAGCTTATATATTCAGGGCTTTAATGAGCAGTTCTTC
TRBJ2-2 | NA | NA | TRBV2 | CASILDTHLSTGELFF | NA
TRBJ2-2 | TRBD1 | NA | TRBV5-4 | CASSPGQRTGELFF | TGTGCCAGCAGCCCGGGACAGCGCACCGGGGAGCTGTTTTTT
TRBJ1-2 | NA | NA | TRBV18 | CASSPTGSRTQGVDYGYTF | TGTGCCAGCTCACCCACGGGCTCAAGAACGCAGGGAGTCGACTATGGCTACACCTTC
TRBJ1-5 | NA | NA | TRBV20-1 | CSARAPSAQHF | TGCAGTGCTAGAGCCCCCTCGGCCCAGCATTTT
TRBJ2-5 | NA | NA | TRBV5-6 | CASSLAARETQYF | TGTGCCAGCAGCTTGGCGGCCCGCGAGACCCAGTACTTC
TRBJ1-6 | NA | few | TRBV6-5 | CASSSLDGRYNSPLHF | TGTGCCAGCAGTTCCCTCGACGGGCGGTATAATTCACCCCTCCACTTT
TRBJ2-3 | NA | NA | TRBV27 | CATRSMVSTDTQYF | TGTGCCACCCGGAGCATGGTTAGCACAGATACGCAGTATTTT